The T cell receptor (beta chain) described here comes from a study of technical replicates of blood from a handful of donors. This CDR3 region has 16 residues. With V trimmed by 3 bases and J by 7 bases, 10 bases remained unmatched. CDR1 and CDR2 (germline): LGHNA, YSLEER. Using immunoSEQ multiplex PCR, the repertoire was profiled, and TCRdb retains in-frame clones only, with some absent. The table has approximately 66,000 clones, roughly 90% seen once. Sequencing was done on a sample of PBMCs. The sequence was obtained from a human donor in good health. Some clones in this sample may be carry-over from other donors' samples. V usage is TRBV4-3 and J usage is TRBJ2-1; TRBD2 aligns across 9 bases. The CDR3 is CASSQDSSGRGNEQFF. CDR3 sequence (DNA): TGCGCCAGCAGCCAGGACAGTAGCGGGAGAGGGAATGAGCAGTTCTTC.